This record looks at one T cell receptor (beta chain) sequence and its context. Its antigen is unknown. The authors prepared the TCRbeta library with unique molecular identifiers. TCRdb re-called the PCR reads with MiXCR, one entry per CDR3 protein. The table lists about 210,000 distinct CDR3 sequences, about a sixth of them singletons. These data originate in a study of T-cell reconstitution after alpha-beta-depleted transplantation in children. Study-level points and caveats: Fresh T-cell production supplied most of the T-cell counts and diversity seen one year after transplant.

The specimen comprised PBMCs, mostly from graft donor cells, sampled 360 days after TCRalphabeta/CD19-depleted stem cell transplant. The TCR originated in a male patient aged 2 to 10 who had a stem cell transplant for acute lymphoblastic leukemia, so the T cells may come from the graft donor.

CDR3 in DNA: TGTGCCAGCAGCGTAGACCATACGCAGTATTTT. Its protein is CASSVDHTQYF. The J gene is TRBJ2-3, the V gene TRBV9; D remains unclear. CDR1 is SGDLS and CDR2 is YYNGEE in the germline V gene. Trimming shortened V by 0 bases and J by 7 bases, and 3 bases separated the two germline ends. The CDR3 is 11 residues long.